This entry describes one T cell receptor beta chain. Assay: immunoSEQ multiplex PCR; the TCRdb copy retains only in-frame clones and omits some. The sample has about 150,000 clones, 90% to 95% seen once; the top ten hold approximately 2.3%. This sample was included in a study of T cell responses to AZD1222 COVID-19 vaccine. The CDR3 has 14 residues. Trimming took 0 bases from V and 8 from J, leaving 11 bases between them. Germline V lookup: CDR1 MNHEY, CDR2 SVGAGI. This TCR was recovered from an adult in good health. The sample here was peripheral blood, taken on day 0 of AZD1222 vaccination. J is TRBJ1-3 and V is TRBV6-5; weak D call: TRBD1 (5 bases). CDR3 residues: CASSYSGVGDTIYF. The CDR3 DNA reads as TGTGCCAGCAGTTACTCTGGGGTGGGGGACACCATATATTTT.